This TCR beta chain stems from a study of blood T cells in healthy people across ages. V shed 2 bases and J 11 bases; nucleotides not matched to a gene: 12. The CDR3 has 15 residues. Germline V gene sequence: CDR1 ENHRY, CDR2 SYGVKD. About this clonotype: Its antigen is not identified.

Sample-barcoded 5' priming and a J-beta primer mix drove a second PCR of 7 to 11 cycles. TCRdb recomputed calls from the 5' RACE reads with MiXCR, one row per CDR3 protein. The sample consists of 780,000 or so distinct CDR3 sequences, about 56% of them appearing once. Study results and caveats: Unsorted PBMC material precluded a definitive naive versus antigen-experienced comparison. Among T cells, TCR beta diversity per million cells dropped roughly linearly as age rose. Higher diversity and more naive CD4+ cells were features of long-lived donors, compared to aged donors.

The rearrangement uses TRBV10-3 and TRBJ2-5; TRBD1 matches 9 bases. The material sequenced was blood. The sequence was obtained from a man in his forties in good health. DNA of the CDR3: TGTGCCATCAGTGAGACAGGGGGCGTTTTAAATGAGCAGTACTTC. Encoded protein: CAISETGGVLNEQYF.